The clone carrying this T cell receptor (beta chain) was seen only once. No antigen is known for it. Using its own MiXCR run on the 5' RACE reads, TCRdb lists one record per CDR3 protein. The repertoire includes over 75,000 distinct CDR3 sequences, just under 15% of them detected once, and 5.5% sits in the top ten. The source of the sample is a study of early T cells in non-severe SARS-CoV-2 infection. Overall study: Sequencing of unsorted whole blood was done on bulk RNA, leaving chains unpaired.

Whole-study results and caveats: In VDJdb matching, anti-spike CD8 responses were favored while private and CD4 specificities went missing.

This receptor was identified in an adult who was a healthcare worker with PCR-confirmed SARS-CoV-2 infection or an uninfected control (not recorded which). Sample: whole blood.

The DNA for the CDR3 is TGTGCCAGCAGGGGTGATCCCTCCCTTGGGAGCTACACCTTC. It yields the protein CASRGDPSLGSYTF. This rearrangement joins TRBV28 to TRBJ1-2; D is ambiguous. The CDR3 extends over 14 amino acids. The germline CDR1 and CDR2 sequences are MDHEN and SYDVKM. Trimming shortened V by 6 bases and J by 9 bases, and 20 bases separated the two germline ends.